This TCR beta chain was identified during a study of control samples from healthy donors and cancer patients (dated by TCRdb to 2018 to 2021). Concerning this clone itself: Its antigen is not yet known. There are no base qualities to consult, and no much larger clone falls within one base.

The library was produced with the immunoSEQ multiplex PCR assay. The table comes from immuneACCESS by way of TCRdb, which keeps in-frame sequences with V and J called. Part of the clones is missing from these tables; in studies checked, under half for an unresolved V gene and the rest for unknown reasons. The sample table shows 140,000 or so clones, and approximately 91% are seen once. In total, the top ten clones hold roughly 3.1% of the sample. The germline V gene encodes CDR1 SNHLY and CDR2 FYNNEI. The CDR3 covers 15 residues, taking in both the cysteine and the phenylalanine. Just CDR3 DNA is preserved here, 45 bases in frame from base 1. V is cut back by 7 bases and J by 7 bases, with 12 bases in the junction unmatched.

The sequenced sample was blood. The chain is assembled from TRBV2 and TRBJ1-4; TRBD1 agrees with 7 junctional bases. This receptor was obtained from a man between 25 and 39 years old in good health. For the CDR3, the sequence is CASIGVGQAGEKLFF. The DNA sequence follows: TGTGCCAGCATCGGGGTTGGACAGGCGGGTGAAAAACTGTTTTTT.